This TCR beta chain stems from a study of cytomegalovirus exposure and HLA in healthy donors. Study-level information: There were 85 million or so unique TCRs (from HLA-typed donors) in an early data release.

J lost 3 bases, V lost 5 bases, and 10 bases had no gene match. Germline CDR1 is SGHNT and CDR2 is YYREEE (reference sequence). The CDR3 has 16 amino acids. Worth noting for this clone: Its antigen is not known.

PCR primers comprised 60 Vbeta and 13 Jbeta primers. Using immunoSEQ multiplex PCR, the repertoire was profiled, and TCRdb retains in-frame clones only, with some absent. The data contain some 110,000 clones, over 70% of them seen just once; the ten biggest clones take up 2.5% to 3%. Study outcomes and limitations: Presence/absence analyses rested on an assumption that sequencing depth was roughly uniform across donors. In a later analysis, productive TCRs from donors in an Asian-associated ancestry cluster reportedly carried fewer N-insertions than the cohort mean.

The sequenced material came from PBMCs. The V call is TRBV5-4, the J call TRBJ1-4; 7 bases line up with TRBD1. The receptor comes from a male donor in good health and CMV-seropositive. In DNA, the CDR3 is TGTGCCAGCAGTTATAAACCGGGACAGCCTAATGAAAAACTGTTTTTT. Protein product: CASSYKPGQPNEKLFF.